These T cell receptor beta chains were read from a single sample in a study of T cells in localized non-small cell lung cancer. This table comes from immunoSEQ multiplex PCR, and its TCRdb copy is limited to in-frame clones, with some not included. The data show around 25,000 clones, approximately 78% seen once. The source material was peripheral blood, sampled before any cancer treatment. These receptors originate from a woman aged 40 to 75 with stage I lung adenocarcinoma. Each CDR3 is given with its conserved first and last residue. Fields, in order: V gene, D gene, J gene, clone size, CDR3 DNA, CDR3 protein. The D gene is left open where the match is weak. Size values are once, few and many counts, or a class for expanded clones, and some rows have none.

TRBV7-9	.	TRBJ2-4	.	TGTGCCAGCAGCTCGAGTGTATCAAGACTCAAAAACATTCAGTACTTC	CASSSSVSRLKNIQYF
TRBV9	.	TRBJ1-2	.	TGTGCCAGCAGCGTAGACAGCTATGGCTACACCTTC	CASSVDSYGYTF
TRBV6-1	.	TRBJ1-1	.	TGTGCCAGCAGTGAAGCGGGGCAGACGATTGAAGCTTTCTTT	CASSEAGQTIEAFF
TRBV5-1	.	TRBJ1-3	.	TGCGCCAGCCAAGCCCAGGGGTCTGGAAACACCATATATTTT	CASQAQGSGNTIYF
TRBV6-6	.	TRBJ2-1	.	TGTGCCAGCAGTTACAGGGGTGCATCGGAGCAGTTCTTC	CASSYRGASEQFF
TRBV4-1	.	TRBJ1-1	.	TGCGCCAGCAGCCTTACATCGAACACTGAAGCTTTCTTT	CASSLTSNTEAFF
TRBV6-6	.	TRBJ1-2	.	TGTGCCAGCAGTGAATCGTATGGCTACACCTTC	CASSESYGYTF
TRBV7-2	TRBD2	TRBJ2-3	.	TGTGCCAGCAGCTGGTCTAGCGGGCGCACAGATACGCAGTATTTT	CASSWSSGRTDTQYF
TRBV7-2	TRBD2	TRBJ2-5	.	TGTGCCAGCAGCTTGGGGTCTCTAGCGGGGGTGATCGAGACCCAGTACTTC	CASSLGSLAGVIETQYF
TRBV21-1	.	TRBJ2-3	.	TGTGCCAGCCCCCCCGATAGGATTGAGCCCAGAGATACGCAGTATTTT	CASPPDRIEPRDTQYF
TRBV30	.	TRBJ1-3	few	TGTGCCGGACCCTCTGTCTCTGGAAACACCATATATTTT	CAGPSVSGNTIYF
TRBV11-3	.	TRBJ1-1	.	TGTGCCAGCAGCTTCGATATGAACACTGAAGCTTTCTTT	CASSFDMNTEAFF
TRBV5-6	.	TRBJ1-2	.	TGTGCCAGCAGCTTGGGAGGGGAATATGGCTACACCTTC	CASSLGGEYGYTF
TRBV11-2	.	TRBJ1-2	.	TGTGCCAGCAGCTTAGATGGGTATGGCTACACCTTC	CASSLDGYGYTF
TRBV10-3	.	TRBJ1-4	.	TGTGCCATCAGTGAGCTAGCTAATGAAAAACTGTTTTTT	CAISELANEKLFF
TRBV5-6	.	TRBJ2-1	.	TGTGCCAGTAAGTTATTCGCGAGCGGAACCTACAATGAGCAGTTCTTC	CASKLFASGTYNEQFF
TRBV5-1	.	TRBJ1-1	once	TGCGCCAGCAGCTTATCCGGGCGAAGGAACACTGAAGCTTTCTTT	CASSLSGRRNTEAFF
TRBV7-2	.	TRBJ2-4	.	TGTGCCAGCAGCTCTAGCGCAACCAAAAACATTCAGTACTTC	CASSSSATKNIQYF
TRBV7-2	.	TRBJ1-2	once	TGTGCCAGCAGCCCGATAAACGGGGTAGGGAGGGACACCTTC	CASSPINGVGRDTF
TRBV18	TRBD1	TRBJ1-3	.	TGTGCCAGCTCACCCAGGCGGCAGGGGGTCTCTGGAAACACCATATATTTT	CASSPRRQGVSGNTIYF
TRBV5-4	.	TRBJ1-1	.	TGTGCCAGCAGCTTGGCAGTGAACACTGAAGCTTTCTTT	CASSLAVNTEAFF
TRBV5-8	.	TRBJ2-7	.	TGTGCCAGCAGCTCGGACCCAAGCAGGGAGCAGTACTTC	CASSSDPSREQYF
TRBV5-5	.	TRBJ2-7	.	TGTGCCAGCAGCAGGGGGGGCGGATATGACTACGAGCAGTACTTC	CASSRGGGYDYEQYF
TRBV14	TRBD1	TRBJ1-2	.	TGTGCCAGCAGCCAGGCGACAGGGGTGGCCTATGGCTACACCTTC	CASSQATGVAYGYTF
TRBV6-6	.	TRBJ2-3	.	TGTGCCAGCAGTTATATGTTTGGCTACACAGATACGCAGTATTTT	CASSYMFGYTDTQYF
TRBV4-3	.	TRBJ1-6	.	TGCGCCAGCAGCCACGCTGCAGGACAACAAAATTCACCCCTCCACTTT	CASSHAAGQQNSPLHF
TRBV5-6	TRBD1	TRBJ1-3	.	TGTGCCAGCAGCTTGGGGACAGGGCGCTCTGGAAACACCATATATTTT	CASSLGTGRSGNTIYF
TRBV30	TRBD1	TRBJ1-5	.	TGTGCCTGGAGAAGGACAGGGGGTAAGGGGTATCAGCCCCAGCATTTT	CAWRRTGGKGYQPQHF
TRBV20-1	.	TRBJ1-4	.	TGCAGTGCTCGAAGAGGTGAAAAACTGTTTTTT	CSARRGEKLFF
TRBV6-5	.	TRBJ1-1	.	TGTGCCAGCATTGGGGCAGGGAGGGGTAGGGCTTTCTTT	CASIGAGRGRAFF
TRBV6-5	.	TRBJ1-1	.	TGTGCCAGCAGTTACTACGGGGGGGGGCAGGGAACTGAAGCTTTCTTT	CASSYYGGGQGTEAFF
TRBV7-2	.	TRBJ1-2	.	TGTGCCAGCAGCCCTTCCGGGACCACGGGATATGGCTACACCTTC	CASSPSGTTGYGYTF
TRBV28	.	TRBJ1-2	.	TGTGCCAGCAGTTTATGGGGGAGGGATAGCTATGGCTACACCTTC	CASSLWGRDSYGYTF
TRBV11-3	TRBD1	TRBJ2-5	.	TGTGCCAGCAGCTCGACAGGGGGGACAGAGACCCAGTACTTC	CASSSTGGTETQYF
TRBV19	.	TRBJ1-5	.	TGTGCCAGTAGTATGAATAGGGATCAGCCCCAGCATTTT	CASSMNRDQPQHF
TRBV5-8	.	TRBJ1-2	once	TGTGCCAGCAGCTTAGGGCAGGGTGGACACTATGGCTACACCTTC	CASSLGQGGHYGYTF
TRBV9	TRBD2	TRBJ2-5	.	TGTGCCAGCAGCGCTATAGGACTAGCGGCACAAGAGACCCAGTACTTC	CASSAIGLAAQETQYF
TRBV19	.	TRBJ1-5	.	TGTGCCAGTAATGTTGTTGATCAGCCCCAGCATTTT	CASNVVDQPQHF
TRBV19	TRBD1	TRBJ2-2	.	TGTGCCAGTAGTTTCGGACAGGGGAACACCGGGGAGCTGTTTTTT	CASSFGQGNTGELFF
TRBV2	.	TRBJ2-2	.	TGTGCCAGCAGTGTTCTGATGAACACCGGGGAGCTGTTTTTT	CASSVLMNTGELFF
TRBV9	.	TRBJ2-2	.	TGTGCCAGCAGCGTAGGTCCCGAGCCTGCTGCCGGGGAGCTGTTTTTT	CASSVGPEPAAGELFF
TRBV7-3	TRBD2	TRBJ2-5	few	TGTGCCAGCAGCCCTCGAGGGACTAGCGGGGGTGAGACCCAGTACTTC	CASSPRGTSGGETQYF
TRBV15	.	TRBJ2-7	.	TGTGCCACCAGCAGAGATCTGGGGGTCTACGAGCAGTACTTC	CATSRDLGVYEQYF
TRBV21-1	.	TRBJ1-1	.	TGTGCCAGCAGCAAGGTGGGGACACCAATGAACACTGAAGCTTTCTTT	CASSKVGTPMNTEAFF
TRBV19	TRBD1	TRBJ1-2	.	TGTGCCATCAGCGCGGGACAGGGGCGTGCTAACTATGGCTACACCTTC	CAISAGQGRANYGYTF
TRBV15	TRBD1	TRBJ2-2	.	TGTGCCACCAGCAGAGATCGGCAGGGGGCGTCCGGGGAGCTGTTTTTT	CATSRDRQGASGELFF
TRBV7-2	TRBD1	TRBJ1-5	.	TGTGCCAGCAGCCCTCGGACAGGAGAAATGCCCCAGCATTTT	CASSPRTGEMPQHF
TRBV6-5	.	TRBJ1-1	.	TGTGCCAGCAAAACGGCAGGGCCGTTTCCTGAAGCTTTCTTT	CASKTAGPFPEAFF
TRBV20-1	.	TRBJ2-3	once	TGCAGTGCTAGATGGCCAGATACGCAGTATTTT	CSARWPDTQYF
TRBV30	.	TRBJ2-5	.	TGTGCCTGGAGAAAAGGGGCCCAAACCGCGGGGACCCAGTACTTC	CAWRKGAQTAGTQYF
TRBV2	TRBD1	TRBJ2-1	.	TGTGCCAGCAGTCAGACAGGGCGCTCCTACAATGAGCAGTTCTTC	CASSQTGRSYNEQFF
TRBV27	TRBD1	TRBJ2-7	.	TGTGCCAGCAGTCCCGGGACAGGTTACGAGCAGTACTTC	CASSPGTGYEQYF
TRBV29-1	.	TRBJ2-7	.	TGCAGCGTTAGGGGGAGCTCCTACGAGCAGTACTTC	CSVRGSSYEQYF
TRBV10-1	TRBD2	TRBJ2-1	once	TGCGCCATACTAGCGGGGGGGGGCAATGAGCAGTTCTTC	CAILAGGGNEQFF
TRBV19	.	TRBJ1-2	few	TGTGCCAGTAGTATCCGGAACGGCGGCTACACCTTC	CASSIRNGGYTF
TRBV6-5	.	TRBJ2-7	.	TGTGCCAGCAGTTACGCACGGCGGGAGCAGTACTTC	CASSYARREQYF
TRBV30	TRBD2	TRBJ2-7	.	TGTGCCTGGAGTGTACAACTAGCGGGGGGCGACGAGCAGTACTTC	CAWSVQLAGGDEQYF